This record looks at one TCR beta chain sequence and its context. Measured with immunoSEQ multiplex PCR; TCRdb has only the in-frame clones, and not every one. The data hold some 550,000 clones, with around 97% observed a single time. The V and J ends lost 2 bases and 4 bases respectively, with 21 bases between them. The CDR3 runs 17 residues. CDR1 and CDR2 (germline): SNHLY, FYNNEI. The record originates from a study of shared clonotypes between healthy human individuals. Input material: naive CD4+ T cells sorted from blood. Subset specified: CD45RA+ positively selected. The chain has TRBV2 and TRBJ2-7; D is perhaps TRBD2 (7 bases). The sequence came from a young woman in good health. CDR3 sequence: CASSENPRWEGGYEQYF. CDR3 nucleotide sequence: TGTGCCAGCAGTGAAAATCCCCGGTGGGAGGGGGGATACGAGCAGTACTTC.